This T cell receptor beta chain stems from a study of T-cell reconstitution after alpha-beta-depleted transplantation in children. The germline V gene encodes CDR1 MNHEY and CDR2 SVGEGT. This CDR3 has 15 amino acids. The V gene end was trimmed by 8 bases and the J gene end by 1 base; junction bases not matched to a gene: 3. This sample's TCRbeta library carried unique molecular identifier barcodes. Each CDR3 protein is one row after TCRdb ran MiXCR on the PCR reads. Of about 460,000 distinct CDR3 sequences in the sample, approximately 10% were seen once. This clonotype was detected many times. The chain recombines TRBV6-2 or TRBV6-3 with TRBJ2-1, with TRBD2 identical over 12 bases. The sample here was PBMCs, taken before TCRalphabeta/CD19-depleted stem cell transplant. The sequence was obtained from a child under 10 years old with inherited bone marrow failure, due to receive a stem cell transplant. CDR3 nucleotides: TGTGCCAGCGGCACTAGCGGGAGGTCCTACAATGAGCAGTTCTTC. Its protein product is CASGTSGRSYNEQFF.